The T cell receptor (beta chain) described here comes from a study of T cells after yellow fever vaccination (dated by TCRdb to about 2019). In terms of the full investigation: Libraries from fractions with low cell numbers were prepared with the SMART-Seq v4 Ultra Low Input RNA kit. To follow T-cell clones before and after primary and booster YFV17D yellow fever vaccination, bulk TCR alpha and beta repertoires were sequenced over time. Two healthy male donors, one aged 18 to 30 and one aged 30 to 40 years, made up the cohort. Bulk PBMC replicates and cell subsets were isolated from blood drawn at multiple timepoints before and after both primary and secondary immunization. What the authors observed across the whole study: Most clones expanded after primary vaccination were re-detected after the booster (around 96% of CD4 and about nine tenths of CD8), suggesting broad memory maintenance. Because the study included only a couple of donors, the extent to which the findings can be generalized is limited. Computational filtering was required because FACS-sorted repertoires could contain abundant contaminating clonotypes from the bulk population. A small fraction of clonotypes appeared in both the CD4 and CD8 compartments, likely as a result of convergent recombination. The secondary T-cell response was weaker than the primary response but faster, peaking on day 5 instead of day 15.

TCR cDNA was synthesized by 5'RACE template switching, which introduced a universal primer site and unique molecular identifiers. Priming of cDNA synthesis was performed from both the TCR alpha and TCR beta constant segments. Libraries were amplified in two PCR steps, with sample barcodes and sequencing adapters added in the second step. Sequencing of libraries was done on Illumina HiSeq 2500 (2x100 bp) or NovaSeq (2x150 bp). Per the original workflow: MIGEC was used to demultiplex reads and collapse the reads into UMI consensus sequences, and MiXCR was used for V(D)J alignment. Vaccine-responding clonotypes were identified with edgeR using replicate PBMC samples, with FDR below 0.01 and a log2 fold change above 5 up to day 15 being required. Each bulk clonotype was labeled CD4 or CD8 based on which sequenced repertoire, CD4 or CD8, contained the clonotype at higher abundance. Using fastp trimming at Q25 and MiXCR clonotype assembly, TCRdb reanalyzed the public sequencing data and kept in-frame beta chains. Duplicate CDR3 protein sequences are folded into a single record with the most common DNA and genes. TCRdb, rather than the study authors, made the V and J calls. The sample table lists about 160,000 distinct CDR3 sequences, less than 9% of them with a count of one. The ten top clones hold over 2% of the sample.

The CDR3 runs 14 residues from the cysteine to the phenylalanine. The CDR3 DNA has 42 bases and is translated from base 1. The germline V gene encodes CDR1 KGHSH and CDR2 LQKENI. V is clipped by 6 bases and J by 5 bases, and the sequence between their germline boundaries is 16 bases long. The treatment or condition tag for this specimen amounts to: live attenuated yellow fever vaccine strain. A standard Ficoll-Paque protocol was used to isolate PBMCs from peripheral blood. Dynabeads CD4 and CD8 positive selection kits were used to isolate the CD4 and CD8 T-cell fractions. TriZol was used to extract RNA from bulk PBMCs, from CD4 and CD8 fractions, and from dextramer-positive and dextramer-negative fractions. Ten or more counts support this clonotype. The antigen it recognizes is unknown. No much larger clone is present one base from it, and per-base qualities are unavailable.

The sample was CD4+ T cells sorted from PBMCs, taken roughly 5 days after the first yellow fever vaccination. The receptor chain draws on TRBV18 and TRBJ1-1; the D gene identity is not certain. The source is a man younger than 35 who received the YFV17D yellow fever vaccine. The base sequence is TGTGCCAGCTCTTCATCACTGGAGGGAACTGAAGCTTTCTTT. It is translated as CASSSSLEGTEAFF. The CDR3 plus the reference TRBV18 and TRBJ1-1 genes for the other parts give the full variable domain: NAGVMQNPRHLVRRRGQEARLRCSPMKGHSHVYWYRQLPEEGLKFMVYLQKENIIDESGMPKERFSAEFPKEGPSILRIQQVVRGDSAAYFCASSSSLEGTEAFFGQGTRLTVV.